Each of the 32 T cell receptor beta chains below was sequenced from the same sample in a study of cytomegalovirus exposure and HLA in healthy donors. Primers: 60 Vbeta forward and 13 Jbeta reverse. Only in-frame clones appear in the TCRdb table, and some are missing; sequencing was by immunoSEQ multiplex PCR. Among about 130,000 clones listed, roughly 78% were seen once. The specimen was PBMCs. Receptors were obtained from a man aged 25-45 years in good health and CMV-seronegative.

This sequence joins TRBV29-1 and TRBJ1-1; maybe TRBD1 (5 bases). The CDR3 has 13 amino acids. Trimming left V 5 bases short and J 1 base short, with 11 bases between. Germline CDR1 and CDR2: SQVTM and ANQGSEA. As DNA, the CDR3 is TGCAGCGTTAGGGGTAGGCAGAACACTGAAGCTTTCTTT. Protein: CSVRGRQNTEAFF.

The V call is TRBV27, the J call TRBJ1-2, with 10 bases matching TRBD1. CDR1 and CDR2 (germline): MNHEY, SMNVEV (reference sequence). V shed 2 bases and J 4 bases; nucleotides not matched to a gene: 10. This CDR3 contains 17 residues. CDR3 residues: CASSLGQTGGEFYGYTF. The CDR3 DNA sequence: TGTGCCAGCAGTTTAGGTCAGACAGGGGGCGAGTTCTATGGCTACACCTTC.

This clone occurred a few times. The rearrangement links TRBV19 to TRBJ2-7, with 9 nucleotides matching TRBD1. CDR3 length: 14 amino acids. Losses at the gene ends were 3 bases for V and 5 bases for J; bases not matched to a gene: 5. Germline CDR1 LNHDA, CDR2 SQIVND (reference sequence). CDR3 sequence (DNA): TGTGCCAGTAGTATTGACAGGGGGAACAACGAGCAGTACTTC. Encoded protein: CASSIDRGNNEQYF.

This clone appeared a single time. The rearrangement links TRBV27 to TRBJ2-5; tentative D call: TRBD1 (6 bases). Trimming took off 2 bases at V and 11 bases at J, with 18 bases between the two ends. The CDR3 runs to 14 residues. Germline V gene sequence: CDR1 MNHEY, CDR2 SMNVEV (reference sequence). CDR3 protein: CASSLKGQISTQYF. CDR3 coding DNA: TGTGCCAGCAGTTTAAAGGGACAAATCTCGACTCAGTACTTC.

V gene TRBV9 combines with J gene TRBJ1-2; D call uncertain. Germline V gene data show CDR1 as SGDLS and CDR2 as YYNGEE. V was cut by 0 bases and J by 4 bases, with 10 bases left in between. The CDR3 consists of 14 residues. The CDR3 protein is CASSVANRGYGYTF. CDR3 coding DNA: TGTGCCAGCAGCGTAGCTAACCGGGGCTATGGCTACACCTTC.

The rearrangement joins TRBV25-1 to TRBJ1-2; D is undetermined. Germline V gene data show CDR1 as MGHDK and CDR2 as SYGVNS. The V gene lost 4 bases and the J gene lost 3 bases, with 15 bases spanning the gap. The CDR3 extends over 15 amino acids. The CDR3 nucleotides are TGTGCCAGCAGTGGCCAGGTAGTCGAAGACTATGGCTACACCTTC. Encoded protein: CASSGQVVEDYGYTF.

The V and J genes are TRBV5-6 and TRBJ1-4; weak D call: TRBD1 (5 bases). Germline CDR1 SGHDT, CDR2 YYEEEE. Trimming removed 0 bases at V and 7 bases at J, with 10 bases between. The CDR3 extends over 14 amino acids. This CDR3 is CASSLGQGGEKLFF. The CDR3 DNA follows: TGTGCCAGCAGCTTGGGGCAGGGCGGTGAAAAACTGTTTTTT.

The J gene is TRBJ2-5, the V gene TRBV5-1; 8 bases fit TRBD1. The germline gives CDR1 SGHRS, CDR2 YFSETQ. Trimming removed 5 bases from V and 0 bases from J; junction bases left unmatched: 3. The CDR3 covers 14 residues. The CDR3 DNA reads TGCGCCAGCAGTGAGGACAGGGACCAAGAGACCCAGTACTTC. It codes for CASSEDRDQETQYF.

This chain connects TRBV27 to TRBJ2-7, with D possibly matching TRBD2 (6 bases). Germline CDR1 MNHEY, CDR2 SMNVEV (reference sequence). Trimming shortened V by 6 bases and J by 2 bases, and 17 bases separated the two germline ends. The CDR3 extends over 15 amino acids. CDR3 sequence reads: CASSRPGETPYEQYF. The DNA for the CDR3 is TGTGCCAGCAGCAGACCGGGAGAGACACCCTACGAGCAGTACTTC.

The V call is TRBV6-5, the J call TRBJ2-5; 13 positions agree with TRBD2. The germline V gene encodes CDR1 MNHEY and CDR2 SVGAGI. Unmatched junction bases numbered 0, after V lost 0 bases and J lost 2 bases. This CDR3 spans 16 amino acids. The CDR3 loop is CASSYSTSGGQETQYF. CDR3 sequence (DNA): TGTGCCAGCAGTTACTCGACTAGCGGGGGGCAAGAGACCCAGTACTTC.

The sample holds one count of this clone. V usage is TRBV2 and J usage is TRBJ1-4, with D possibly matching TRBD1 (6 bases). CDR1 is SNHLY, CDR2 FYNNEI, per germline. Trimming stripped 4 bases from V and 8 bases from J, with 17 bases between. CDR3 size: 15 residues. CDR3: CASSVLLGAQEKLFF. In DNA, the CDR3 is TGTGCCAGCAGTGTATTGTTGGGGGCCCAGGAAAAACTGTTTTTT.

Remarks on this clone: Sequence at one end of the junction differs from germline and may be a read error. The chain's CDR3 is CSVEGQGALGEQYF. Here the CDR3 DNA reads TGCAGCGTCGAAGGACAGGGCGCTCTGGGCGAGCAGTACTTC. V gene TRBV29-1 combines with J gene TRBJ2-7; the match to TRBD1 covers 8 bases. Germline V gene data show CDR1 as SQVTM and CDR2 as ANQGSEA. The CDR3 spans 14 residues.

J is TRBJ2-3 and V is TRBV5-1; 9 bases align to TRBD2. Trimming cost V 4 bases and J 5 bases; bases outside gene matches: 14. Germline-derived CDR1 and CDR2 are SGHRS and YFSETQ. The CDR3 is 17 residues long. The CDR3, as DNA: TGCGCCAGCAGCCAAACTAAGCGGGGGGAAATTATAGATACGCAGTATTTT. Residues: CASSQTKRGEIIDTQYF.

The chain links TRBV5-4 to TRBJ2-7; 8 bases fit TRBD1. V shed 4 bases, J shed 0 bases, and the junction held 9 bases outside the gene matches. Germline lookup yields CDR1 SGHNT and CDR2 YYREEE (reference sequence). The CDR3 has 16 residues. CDR3 bases: TGTGCCAGCAGCGACCCAGGGGGCAAGGGCTCCTACGAGCAGTACTTC. Its protein product is CASSDPGGKGSYEQYF.

This chain uses TRBV9 with TRBJ2-7, with a possible D match to TRBD1 (6 bases). CDR3 length: 13 amino acids. Germline-derived CDR1 and CDR2 are SGDLS and YYNGEE. Trimming removed 4 bases from V and 6 bases from J, with 14 bases in between. In DNA form, the CDR3 reads TGTGCCAGCAGCCGTACAGGGATTCGCGAGCAGTACTTC. Translated, it gives CASSRTGIREQYF.

The chain couples TRBV2 to TRBJ2-5; D might be TRBD1 (6 bases). Gene TRBJ2-7 matches the end of the DNA better, so the J call may be wrong. The germline gives CDR1 SNHLY, CDR2 FYNNEI. The CDR3 runs to 15 residues. The CDR3 reads CASASSPDRYYEQYF. For the CDR3, the DNA is TGTGCCAGTGCCAGCAGCCCCGACAGGTACTACGAGCAGTACTTC.

V is TRBV11-2 and J is TRBJ1-2, with 9 positions matching TRBD1. V was clipped by 6 bases and J by 2 bases; unmatched bases: 7. Germline assignment: CDR1 SGHAT and CDR2 FQNNGV. The CDR3 is 15 residues long. In nucleotides, the CDR3 is TGTGCCAGCAGGACCGGGACAGGGAAAAACTATGGCTACACCTTC. It codes for CASRTGTGKNYGYTF.

The V gene is TRBV18, the J gene TRBJ1-5, with unresolved D. Germline loops: CDR1 KGHSH, CDR2 LQKENI. The CDR3 spans 14 residues. V lost 4 bases, J lost 6 bases, and 13 bases lay in between. The CDR3 bases are TGTGCCAGCTCACTCTCATCGGGGATTCAGCCCCAGCATTTT. This gives the protein CASSLSSGIQPQHF.

The chain uses TRBV7-9 and TRBJ2-5; 10 bases agree with TRBD1. The J call is uncertain, as TRBJ2-7 better fits the DNA end. Looked up from germline, CDR1 is SEHNR and CDR2 is FQNEAQ (reference sequence). The CDR3 has 14 amino acids. The CDR3 DNA is TGTGCCAGCAGCACGGACAGGGGGGCCCACGAGCAGTACTTC. Translating gives CASSTDRGAHEQYF.

The chain employs TRBV19 and TRBJ1-2, with 11 positions matching TRBD1. The ends lost 5 bases at V and 7 bases at J; junction bases unmatched: 3. Germline CDR1 LNHDA, CDR2 SQIVND (reference sequence). CDR3 length: 13 residues. As DNA, the CDR3 is TGTGCCAGTAGTTCGGACAGGGGGCTTGGCTACACCTTC. This translates into CASSSDRGLGYTF.

J is TRBJ2-7 and V is TRBV10-3, with D perhaps matching TRBD1 (5 bases). Deletions cut 4 bases from V and 2 bases from J, with 12 bases between. Looked up from germline, CDR1 is ENHRY and CDR2 is SYGVKD. This CDR3 contains 14 residues. CDR3 in DNA: TGTGCCATCAGTGCAGGGTCGAACACCTACGAGCAGTACTTC. Its translation is CAISAGSNTYEQYF.

This chain joins TRBV6-1 and TRBJ1-1, with TRBD1 as a possible D gene (6 bases). The CDR3 sequence is 12 residues long. Germline assignment: CDR1 MNHNS and CDR2 SASEGT. Trimming shortened V by 7 bases and J by 1 base, and 7 bases separated the two germline ends. CDR3 region: CASTRGNTEAFF. The DNA for the CDR3 is TGTGCCAGCACCAGGGGGAACACTGAAGCTTTCTTT.

The chain recombines TRBV7-6 with TRBJ2-2; D is undetermined. The CDR3 contains 13 residues. V lost 5 bases and J lost 0, with 4 bases in between. The V gene's germline CDR1 is SGHVS and CDR2 FNYEAQ. In nucleotides, the CDR3 is TGTGCCAGCAGCGTCACGAACACCGGGGAGCTGTTTTTT. Encoded protein: CASSVTNTGELFF. Full variable domain (outside the CDR3, taken from reference TRBV7-6 and TRBJ2-2): GAGVSQSPRYKVTKRGQDVALRCDPISGHVSLYWYRQALGQGPEFLTYFNYEAQQDKSGLPNDRFSAERPEGSISTLTIQRTEQRDSAMYRCASSVTNTGELFFGEGSRLTVL.

The gene calls are TRBV27 and TRBJ1-4, with TRBD1 identical over 7 bases. The CDR3 covers 16 residues. Germline trimming cut 8 bases from V and 2 bases from J; bases unmatched to any gene: 11. The germline V gene encodes CDR1 MNHEY and CDR2 SMNVEV (reference sequence). The CDR3 reads CASGLTGAVTNEKLFF. The CDR3 nucleotides are TGTGCCAGCGGACTTACAGGGGCGGTTACTAATGAAAAACTGTTTTTT.

The rearrangement joins TRBV2 to TRBJ1-4; TRBD1 aligns across 8 bases. The CDR3 has 14 residues. Per germline, CDR1 SNHLY and CDR2 FYNNEI. The junction had 8 bases not matched to a gene; V was cut back by 7 bases and J by 7 bases. The DNA for the CDR3 is TGTGCCAGCACCGCAGGGGGCTTTGGTGAAAAACTGTTTTTT. This codes for CASTAGGFGEKLFF.

The genes are TRBV5-1 and TRBJ2-5; D unresolved. Trimming removed 0 bases at V and 4 bases at J, with 7 bases between. The CDR3 has 13 residues. Germline loops: CDR1 SGHRS, CDR2 YFSETQ. CDR3 in DNA: TGCGCCAGCAGCTTGGCAACAGTAGAGACCCAGTACTTC. The encoded protein is CASSLATVETQYF.

The chain has TRBV10-3 and TRBJ1-6; 8 nucleotides align to TRBD1. V was pared by 6 bases and J by 7 bases, with 11 bases of the junction left unmatched. Germline assignment: CDR1 ENHRY and CDR2 SYGVKD. The CDR3 covers 16 residues. The CDR3 DNA reads as TGTGCCATCAGCCTCACGGGACAGGCGGGAAATTCACCCCTCCACTTT. It yields the protein CAISLTGQAGNSPLHF.

This clone was seen only once. The rearrangement joins TRBV7-3 to TRBJ2-2, with 7 bases lining up with TRBD1. J was trimmed by 1 base and V by 5 bases; bases with no gene match: 1. This CDR3 spans 14 amino acids. CDR1 and CDR2 (germline): SGHTA, FQGTGA. Written as DNA, the CDR3 is TGTGCCAGCAGCCCAGGGGGGAACACCGGGGAGCTGTTTTTT. Its protein is CASSPGGNTGELFF.

In DNA, the CDR3 is TGTGCCAGCAGCTTAGCACTAGCGGGGCGGGGGGAGACCCAGTACTTC. It encodes CASSLALAGRGETQYF. The genes are TRBV7-2 and TRBJ2-5; TRBD2 aligns across 10 bases. CDR3 length: 16 amino acids. The germline gives CDR1 SGHTA, CDR2 FQGNSA. The trim removed 0 bases at V and 5 bases at J, leaving 6 bases unmatched.

The chain combines TRBV19 with TRBJ1-4; D call uncertain. Germline assignment: CDR1 LNHDA and CDR2 SQIVND (reference sequence). V was shortened by 3 bases and J by 6 bases, with 11 bases between the two germline ends. CDR3 length equals 14 residues. This chain's CDR3 is CASSMVPGDEKLFF. The CDR3 DNA follows: TGTGCCAGTAGTATGGTGCCCGGGGATGAAAAACTGTTTTTT.

This chain links TRBV6-6 with TRBJ2-3; 9 bases map to TRBD2. The V segment lost 7 bases and the J segment 6 bases; nucleotides outside the gene matches: 8. This CDR3 has 14 amino acids. CDR1 and CDR2 (germline): MNHNY, SVGAGI (reference sequence). The CDR3 spells CASTRAGGVDTQYF. DNA for the CDR3: TGTGCCAGCACCCGAGCGGGGGGAGTTGATACGCAGTATTTT.

This chain connects TRBV5-1 to TRBJ1-2; TRBD1 might be the D (5 bases). Germline V gene sequence: CDR1 SGHRS, CDR2 YFSETQ. V was cut by 2 bases and J by 2 bases, with 13 bases left in between. This CDR3 is 15 amino acids long. In DNA, the CDR3 is TGCGCCAGCAGCTTTTCACAGGCACTGAACTATGGCTACACCTTC. Encoded protein: CASSFSQALNYGYTF. The whole variable domain, filled in from reference TRBV5-1 and TRBJ1-2, reads KAGVTQTPRYLIKTRGQQVTLSCSPISGHRSVSWYQQTPGQGLQFLFEYFSETQRNKGNFPGRFSGRQFSNSRSEMNVSTLELGDSALYLCASSFSQALNYGYTFGSGTRLTVV.